This TCR beta chain was identified in a study of blood T cell repertoires in COVID-19. In the study overall: Sample material is recorded as cDNA or gDNA derived from T cells, B-cell-depleted T cells, or PBMCs.

The study drew participants aged 18 to 89 years from around 24 US areas. Symptom resolution, clearance, or two negative PCRs marked the recovered donors of Cohort 3. V was pared by 2 bases and J by 3 bases, with 12 bases between. This CDR3 spans 14 amino acids. Germline V gene lookup returns CDR1 SGHNT and CDR2 YYREEE (reference sequence). As originally analysed: Amplification from reference gene primers served as the basis for estimated nucleated cell counts. The table came from immunoSEQ multiplex PCR; TCRdb's copy has only in-frame clones and leaves some out. The V and J calls and clone size were taken over from that table, and D and trimming were inferred from the DNA. The table lists 150,000 to 200,000 clones, under 85% of them singletons.

This chain links TRBV5-4 with TRBJ2-7, with D maybe TRBD1 (7 bases). This receptor was obtained from a man aged 50 to 60 who had recovered from COVID-19. Sequencing input: PBMCs or T cells enriched from blood (not recorded which). The DNA for the CDR3 is TGTGCCAGCAGCTTCCAGGGGGGATACTACGAGCAGTACTTC. This translates into CASSFQGGYYEQYF.